This T cell receptor beta chain was identified during a study of cytomegalovirus exposure and HLA in healthy donors. V dropped 5 bases and J dropped 7; count of bases not matched to a gene: 9. CDR3 length: 14 amino acids. The V gene's germline CDR1 is SGHVS and CDR2 FQNEAQ. Study results and caveats: Altogether, more than 150 TCR beta chains were recorded as cytomegalovirus-associated.

A multiplex PCR was run with 60 Vbeta primers and 13 Jbeta primers. The data were produced by immunoSEQ multiplex PCR, yet TCRdb's version contains in-frame clones alone and is incomplete. Among roughly 180,000 clones listed, about 80% were seen once. Turning to this clone: Its cognate antigen is unknown.

Sequenced sample: PBMCs. This sequence was found in an older woman in good health and CMV-seropositive. J is TRBJ1-2 and V is TRBV7-8; 8 nucleotides match TRBD1. The chain's CDR3 is CASSPQTGDVGYTF. The CDR3 coding sequence is TGTGCCAGCAGCCCGCAGACAGGGGATGTTGGCTACACCTTC. The full variable domain, with the rest looked up from reference TRBV7-8 and TRBJ1-2, is GAGVSQSPRYKVAKRGQDVALRCDPISGHVSLFWYQQALGQGPEFLTYFQNEAQLDKSGLPSDRFFAERPEGSVSTLKIQRTQQEDSAVYLCASSPQTGDVGYTFGSGTRLTVV.